The 13 T cell receptor beta chains below were found in one sample sequenced in a study of metastatic and nonmetastatic thyroid tumors. Before thyroid surgery, none of the patients had received any treatment. TCRdb recomputed clones from the PCR reads via MiXCR. The profile covers tens of thousands of clones, with roughly a quarter appearing a single time and roughly 15% taken by the ten largest. Sequenced material: tumor tissue. The receptors derive from a female donor with papillary thyroid cancer or a benign thyroid nodule (not recorded which). Some clones in this sample may be carry-over from other donors' samples.

V gene TRBV3-1 combines with J gene TRBJ2-3, with D tentatively TRBD2 (6 bases). Trimming left V 0 bases short and J 5 bases short, with 12 bases between. The CDR3 sequence is 15 residues long. Germline V lookup: CDR1 LGHDT, CDR2 YNNKEL (reference sequence). The CDR3 is CASSQDSVSGDTQYF. CDR3 DNA: TGTGCCAGCAGCCAAGATAGCGTTAGCGGAGATACGCAGTATTTT.

This clone was recorded many times. The chain combines TRBV4-2 with TRBJ1-4; weak D call: TRBD1 (6 bases). Germline V gene lookup returns CDR1 LGHNA and CDR2 YNFKEQ. V gave up 1 base and J gave up 5 bases, with 14 bases separating them. The CDR3 is 16 residues long. Here the CDR3 reads CASSQGVGQINEKLFF. The CDR3 DNA reads TGTGCCAGCAGCCAAGGTGTAGGACAGATAAATGAAAAACTGTTTTTT.

This clone was recorded at least ten times. Other nucleotide sequences from this sample produce the same CDR3. The chain joins TRBV7-2 to TRBJ2-1; no clear D gene. This CDR3 is 13 amino acids long. CDR1 is SGHTA, CDR2 FQGNSA, per germline. Deletions cut 4 bases from V and 0 bases from J, with 4 bases between. The DNA of the CDR3 is TGTGCCAGCAGCTCAGGCTCCTACAATGAGCAGTTCTTC. Its protein product is CASSSGSYNEQFF. Full variable domain (missing parts from reference TRBV7-2 and TRBJ2-1): GAGVSQSPSNKVTEKGKDVELRCDPISGHTALYWYRQSLGQGLEFLIYFQGNSAPDKSGLPSDRFSAERTGGSVSTLTIQRTQQEDSAVYLCASSSGSYNEQFFGPGTRLTVL.

This clone was observed a few times. V is TRBV6-4 and J is TRBJ2-5; 9 nucleotides agree with TRBD1. This CDR3 is 15 amino acids long. Trimming cost V 6 bases and J 4 bases; bases outside gene matches: 9. The germline CDR1 and CDR2 sequences are MRHNA and SNTAGT. CDR3 loop: CASSNTTGGGETQYF. DNA of the CDR3: TGTGCCAGCAGCAACACCACAGGGGGCGGAGAGACCCAGTACTTC.

Regarding this clone: This sequence may be a read error, since a much larger clone differs from it by one base. Other DNA sequences in this sample translate to the same CDR3. This chain links TRBV4-3 with TRBJ2-5; D ambiguous. The CDR3 extends over 13 amino acids. CDR1 is LGHNA and CDR2 is YSLEER in the germline V gene. V was shortened by 3 bases and J by 5 bases, with 10 bases between the two germline ends. CDR3 coding DNA: TGCGCCAGCAGCCAGTTCGCAGCTGAGACCCAGTACTTC. It yields the protein CASSQFAAETQYF.

The chain joins TRBV5-1 to TRBJ2-1; either TRBD1 or TRBD2 may supply D (5 bases each). This CDR3 spans 16 amino acids. V lost 3 bases, J lost 0 bases, and 13 bases lay in between. Germline V gene data show CDR1 as SGHRS and CDR2 as YFSETQ. CDR3: CASSSPDGGSYNEQFF. For the CDR3, the DNA is TGCGCCAGCAGCTCCCCCGATGGGGGCTCCTACAATGAGCAGTTCTTC. Looking up the rest from reference TRBV5-1 and TRBJ2-1 gives the full variable domain: KAGVTQTPRYLIKTRGQQVTLSCSPISGHRSVSWYQQTPGQGLQFLFEYFSETQRNKGNFPGRFSGRQFSNSRSEMNVSTLELGDSALYLCASSSPDGGSYNEQFFGPGTRLTVL.

V and J are TRBV11-1 and TRBJ2-2, with a possible D match to TRBD2 (5 bases). The CDR3 consists of 17 residues. V lost 2 bases and J lost 5, with 18 bases in between. Germline values: CDR1 SGHAT, CDR2 FQDESV (reference sequence). CDR3 DNA sequence: TGTGCCAGCAGCTTATACGCGGGCGTCGGGGTAACCGGGGAGCTGTTTTTT. Translation gives CASSLYAGVGVTGELFF.

This clone was found a few times. The chain combines TRBV6-1 with TRBJ2-3; D ambiguous. CDR3 length: 15 residues. Germline V gives CDR1 MNHNS, CDR2 SASEGT. The V and J ends lost 6 bases and 1 base respectively, with 14 bases between them. The CDR3 DNA sequence: TGTGCCAGCAGCACTCTACTGGTAGGCACAGATACGCAGTATTTT. Translation gives CASSTLLVGTDTQYF.

The sample holds many counts of this clone. The rearrangement links TRBV5-1 to TRBJ2-2, with TRBD2 as a possible D gene (6 bases). Germline assignment: CDR1 SGHRS and CDR2 YFSETQ. This CDR3 has 17 residues. Trimming cost V 4 bases and J 5 bases, with 21 bases left between them. Written as DNA, the CDR3 is TGCGCCAGCAGCGCCTCGACTAGTTATGTAAGGACCGGGGAGCTGTTTTTT. Protein sequence: CASSASTSYVRTGELFF.

Turning to this clone: This may be a read error, as it is one base from a much larger clone. J is TRBJ1-2 and V is TRBV20-1; no definite D call. The germline gives CDR1 DFQATT, CDR2 SNEGSKA (reference sequence). This CDR3 comprises 11 residues. CDR3 nucleotides: TGCGGTGCTAGACGGGGATATGGCTACACCTTC. Amino acid sequence: CGARRGYGYTF.

This clone was counted a few times. The CDR3 ends on some other residue instead of the conserved phenylalanine or tryptophan, so this is likely a read error. The chain uses TRBV6-1 and TRBJ1-1; D might be TRBD1 (5 bases). CDR1 MNHNS and CDR2 SASEGT come from the germline V gene. This CDR3 contains 12 residues. V dropped 4 bases and J dropped 8 bases, with 11 bases sitting between them. The CDR3 sequence: CASSGQGKEAFL. The CDR3 region has the DNA TGTGCCAGCAGTGGGCAGGGAAAAGAAGCTTTCCTT.

The chain is built from TRBV18 and TRBJ1-2; D is undetermined. Looked up from germline, CDR1 is KGHSH and CDR2 is LQKENI. V was cut by 2 bases and J by 8 bases, with 12 bases left in between. The CDR3 runs to 13 residues. The CDR3 here is CASSPVDRGGYTF. The CDR3 DNA reads as TGTGCCAGCTCACCAGTGGACCGAGGGGGCTACACCTTC. The full variable domain, its missing parts supplied by reference TRBV18 and TRBJ1-2, is NAGVMQNPRHLVRRRGQEARLRCSPMKGHSHVYWYRQLPEEGLKFMVYLQKENIIDESGMPKERFSAEFPKEGPSILRIQQVVRGDSAAYFCASSPVDRGGYTFGSGTRLTVV.

The table lists this clone with a few counts. It is likely a read error, because the conserved phenylalanine at the end of the CDR3 is missing. The CDR3, as DNA: TGTGCCAGCGGCCCTAGCACCGGGGAGCTGTTTCTT. It specifies CASGPSTGELFL. The rearrangement uses TRBV3-1 and TRBJ2-2; D not resolved. The CDR3 runs to 12 residues. V was trimmed by 8 bases and J by 4 bases, leaving 8 bases between them. Germline V gene lookup returns CDR1 LGHDT and CDR2 YNNKEL (reference sequence).